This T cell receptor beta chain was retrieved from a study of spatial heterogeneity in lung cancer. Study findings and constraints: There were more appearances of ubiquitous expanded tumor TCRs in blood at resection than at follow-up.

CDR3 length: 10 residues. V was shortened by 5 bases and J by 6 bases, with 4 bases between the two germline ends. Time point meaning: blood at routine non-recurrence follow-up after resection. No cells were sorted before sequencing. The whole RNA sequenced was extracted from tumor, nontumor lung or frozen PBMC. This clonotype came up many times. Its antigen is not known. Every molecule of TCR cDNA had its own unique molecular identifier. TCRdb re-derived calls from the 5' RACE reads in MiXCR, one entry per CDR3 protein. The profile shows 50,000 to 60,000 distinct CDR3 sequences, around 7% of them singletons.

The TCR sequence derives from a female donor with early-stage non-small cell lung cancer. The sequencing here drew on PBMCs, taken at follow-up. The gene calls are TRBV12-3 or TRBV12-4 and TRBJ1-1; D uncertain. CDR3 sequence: CASSGPEAFF. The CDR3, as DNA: TGTGCCAGCAGTGGTCCTGAAGCTTTCTTT.